This is a list of T cell receptor beta chains from one sample in a study of blood T cell repertoires in COVID-19. This table comes from immunoSEQ multiplex PCR, and its TCRdb copy is limited to in-frame clones, with some not included. Of 110,000 to 150,000 clones in the sample, about 82% were seen once. Sequencing was carried out using peripheral blood. The receptors were sampled from a middle-aged man with acute or convalescent COVID-19. Both conserved end residues are trimmed from each CDR3.

ASSWGTSGSYEQY	TRBJ2-7	TRBV5-4
ASSNSGTGEKLF	TRBJ1-4	TRBV3-1/TRBV3-2
ASSLRTSGDKNEQF	TRBJ2-1	TRBV3-1/TRBV3-2
ASSRVPSGGLDEQF	TRBJ2-1	TRBV18
ASSRAADRGSGNTIY	TRBJ1-3	TRBV5-1
ASSSAGVRADTQY	TRBJ2-3	TRBV5-8
ASSWDRSNQPQH	TRBJ1-5	TRBV6-5
ASSFSGGTYEQY	TRBJ2-7	TRBV11-2
ASSVPGLATDTQY	TRBJ2-3	TRBV9
ASSPWGQGDFQPQH	TRBJ1-5	TRBV19
ASSLGRYNYGYT	TRBJ1-2	TRBV13
ASSIGSAGRSYNSPLH	TRBJ1-6	TRBV19
ASSAGQTNEKLF	TRBJ1-4	TRBV11-1
ASSRNPGGAQPQH	TRBJ1-5	TRBV6-5
ASSLNPPGTEAF	TRBJ1-1	TRBV6-5
ASSEPNPLDLRHRETQY	TRBJ2-5	TRBV10-2
ASKGVDEQY	TRBJ2-7	TRBV6-5
AWTHNDFSYEQY	TRBJ2-7	TRBV30
ASSQGLAGAGELF	TRBJ2-2	TRBV3-1/TRBV3-2
ASSPRVLAEAF	TRBJ1-1	TRBV7-9
ASSLAEGAGLSGELF	TRBJ2-2	TRBV5-5
ASSSLDRGVTEAF	TRBJ1-1	TRBV5-4
ASSLVPGLASDEQY	TRBJ2-7	TRBV7-2
ASSVGDKPQTGQY	TRBJ2-7	TRBV9
ASRKGTGYNEQF	TRBJ2-1	TRBV5-4
ASKGTGYFST	TRBJ1-2	TRBV5-6
ASSPTTGSATGELF	TRBJ2-2	TRBV25-1
ASSLQATQY	TRBJ2-5	TRBV12-3/TRBV12-4
ASSPTGDHSPLH	TRBJ1-6	TRBV28
ASSVGQGNGYT	TRBJ1-2	TRBV10-1
ASSPGTSSGNTIY	TRBJ1-3	TRBV7-8
ASIRGIWDTGELF	TRBJ2-2	TRBV19
ASSQRGGLVWETQY	TRBJ2-5	TRBV19
ASSYGGRRGQPQH	TRBJ1-5	TRBV6-6
ASSSGWTGDSPLH	TRBJ1-6	TRBV11-3
ASGEGQGAYEQY	TRBJ2-7	TRBV12-5
ASSTGLPTGELF	TRBJ2-2	TRBV5-1
ASSYTGLAANEQF	TRBJ2-1	TRBV6-5
ASSGQGASHEKLF	TRBJ1-4	TRBV9
ASSQRGEKLF	TRBJ1-4	TRBV3-1/TRBV3-2
ASSQGFGTGYGYT	TRBJ1-2	TRBV4-1
ASSLPGVGNTIY	TRBJ1-3	TRBV28
ASSHGTDNTEAF	TRBJ1-1	TRBV4-2
ASRVPGGLAQH	TRBJ1-5	TRBV6-5
AWCREWDTEAF	TRBJ1-1	TRBV30
ASSSPGQSNYGYT	TRBJ1-2	TRBV5-4